These T cell receptor beta chains were read from a single sample in a study of cytomegalovirus exposure and HLA in healthy donors. Using immunoSEQ multiplex PCR, the repertoire was profiled, and TCRdb retains in-frame clones only, with some absent. The repertoire consists of approximately 130,000 clones, with over 65% occurring once and the leading ten covering roughly 1.8%. The sequencing input was PBMCs. These TCRs come from a female donor in good health and CMV-seropositive. Both conserved end residues are part of each CDR3. The order of the fields is J gene, CDR3 length, D gene, clone size, V gene, CDR3 protein, CDR3 DNA. D genes are given only for firm matches. Clone size is stated in some rows and not others, as once, few, many or a class when expanded.

>TRBJ2-5|16|TRBD2|.|TRBV5-1
CASSLGSLAGEETQYF
TGCGCCAGCAGCTTGGGGTCGCTAGCGGGAGAAGAGACCCAGTACTTC
>TRBJ1-6|14|.|.|TRBV5-1
CASSLTESNSPLHF
TGCGCCAGCAGCTTGACAGAGAGTAATTCACCCCTCCACTTT
>TRBJ2-2|15|TRBD2|once|TRBV30
CAWNQGLAHTGELFF
TGTGCCTGGAATCAGGGACTAGCGCACACCGGGGAGCTGTTTTTT
>TRBJ1-1|14|TRBD1|.|TRBV7-2
CASNRGQVNTEAFF
TGTGCCAGCAACCGTGGACAGGTGAACACTGAAGCTTTCTTT
>TRBJ2-1|14|.|.|TRBV10-3
CAINSGSPLNEQFF
TGTGCCATCAACTCGGGTTCCCCGCTCAATGAGCAGTTCTTC
>TRBJ1-2|16|TRBD1|.|TRBV7-9
CASSLGVPGGVYGYTF
TGTGCCAGCAGCTTAGGGGTCCCAGGGGGCGTCTATGGCTACACCTTC
>TRBJ2-1|15|TRBD2|.|TRBV6-5
CASIYGTSGDNEQFF
TGTGCCAGCATTTATGGGACTAGCGGAGACAATGAGCAGTTCTTC
>TRBJ1-1|16|TRBD1|.|TRBV28
CASSETGGGLNTEAFF
TGTGCCAGCAGTGAGACAGGGGGCGGGTTGAACACTGAAGCTTTCTTT
>TRBJ1-5|16|TRBD1|.|TRBV28
CASKSRTGVVNQPQHF
TGTGCCAGCAAGTCCAGGACAGGTGTGGTCAATCAGCCCCAGCATTTT
>TRBJ2-1|14|.|few|TRBV25-1
CASSDREVYNEQFF
TGTGCCAGCAGTGACCGGGAAGTATACAATGAGCAGTTCTTC
>TRBJ2-6|18|TRBD1|.|TRBV5-4
CASSFGQGLLSGANVLTF
TGTGCCAGCAGCTTCGGACAGGGTCTACTATCTGGGGCCAACGTCCTGACTTTC
>TRBJ2-1|12|.|.|TRBV30
CAWSVGRGEQFF
TGTGCCTGGAGTGTTGGTCGCGGTGAGCAGTTCTTC
>TRBJ2-2|14|.|.|TRBV27
CAGPQEGGTGELFF
TGTGCCGGCCCCCAGGAAGGGGGCACCGGGGAGCTGTTTTTT
>TRBJ2-1|19|TRBD2|.|TRBV7-9
CASSHSGTSGVTSYNEQFF
TGTGCCAGCAGCCATTCCGGGACTAGCGGGGTAACTTCCTACAATGAGCAGTTCTTC
>TRBJ1-1|15|TRBD1|.|TRBV5-5
CASSLEQGSRAEAFF
TGTGCCAGCAGCCTGGAACAGGGGTCAAGGGCTGAAGCTTTCTTT
>TRBJ2-6|14|.|.|TRBV5-1
CASSLGDWANVLTF
TGCGCCAGCAGCTTGGGCGATTGGGCCAACGTCCTGACTTTC
>TRBJ2-2|16|TRBD2|.|TRBV7-2
CASSRSSGEETGELFF
TGTGCCAGCAGCAGATCTAGCGGGGAGGAGACCGGGGAGCTGTTTTTT
>TRBJ2-7|13|TRBD1|few|TRBV6-1
CASSEGQGREQYF
TGTGCCAGCAGTGAGGGACAGGGAAGGGAGCAGTACTTC
>TRBJ1-1|15|.|.|TRBV7-2
CASSPGPGMNTEAFF
TGTGCCAGCAGCCCAGGTCCAGGGATGAACACTGAAGCTTTCTTT
>TRBJ1-5|17|.|.|TRBV19
CASSIMGLSISNQPQHF
TGTGCCAGTAGTATAATGGGCCTCTCCATATCCAATCAGCCCCAGCATTTT
>TRBJ2-3|17|TRBD2|.|TRBV19
CASSIYTSGISTDTQYF
TGTGCCAGTAGTATATATACTAGCGGGATCTCCACAGATACGCAGTATTTT
>TRBJ2-3|13|.|.|TRBV10-2
CASKNRSTDTQYF
TGCGCCAGCAAGAACAGAAGCACAGATACGCAGTATTTT
>TRBJ1-3|16|.|.|TRBV11-2
CASSLGLVSMGNTIYF
TGTGCCAGCAGCTTAGGTCTAGTCTCGATGGGAAACACCATATATTTT
>TRBJ2-3|11|TRBD2|few|TRBV10-3
CAIREEWMQYF
TGTGCCATACGGGAGGAATGGATGCAGTATTTT
>TRBJ2-7|16|TRBD2|.|TRBV9
CASSVLSGGAIYEQYF
TGTGCCAGCAGCGTTCTGAGCGGGGGTGCGATCTACGAGCAGTACTTC
>TRBJ1-2|15|TRBD1|.|TRBV6-5
CASSFHRGRADGYTF
TGTGCCAGCAGTTTCCACAGGGGGCGCGCAGATGGCTACACCTTC
>TRBJ2-7|13|.|.|TRBV30
CAWSTWEDYEQYF
TGTGCCTGGAGTACGTGGGAGGACTACGAGCAGTACTTC
>TRBJ2-5|14|TRBD1|few|TRBV30
CAWSGTGLQETQYF
TGTGCCTGGAGTGGGACAGGCCTCCAAGAGACCCAGTACTTC
>TRBJ2-5|14|TRBD2|.|TRBV29-1
CSAPLAGLPETQYF
TGCAGCGCACCACTAGCGGGGCTACCAGAGACCCAGTACTTC
>TRBJ1-1|14|TRBD1|.|TRBV6-1
CASSPGTGGTEAFF
TGTGCCAGCAGTCCCGGGACAGGGGGTACTGAAGCTTTCTTT
>TRBJ2-1|13|TRBD2|.|TRBV30
CAWSATSSQVQFF
TGTGCCTGGAGTGCGACTAGCTCCCAAGTTCAGTTCTTC
>TRBJ2-2|15|TRBD1|.|TRBV5-1
CASSFRQGGTGELFF
TGCGCCAGCAGCTTTCGACAGGGCGGCACCGGGGAGCTGTTTTTT
>TRBJ1-1|15|.|.|TRBV6-1
CASSESRGTNTEAFF
TGTGCCAGCAGTGAATCCAGGGGAACGAACACTGAAGCTTTCTTT
>TRBJ2-3|14|TRBD2|.|TRBV6-1
CASKRGGAPDTQYF
TGTGCCAGTAAGCGGGGGGGCGCTCCAGATACGCAGTATTTT
>TRBJ2-3|17|TRBD2|.|TRBV7-9
CASSLGPLAASTDTQYF
TGTGCCAGCAGCTTAGGCCCTCTAGCGGCTAGCACAGATACGCAGTATTTT
>TRBJ2-7|12|TRBD1|once|TRBV2
CASWTGDYEQYF
TGTGCCAGCTGGACAGGAGACTACGAGCAGTACTTC
>TRBJ1-1|17|.|.|TRBV19
CASSALGVRPSFTEAFF
TGTGCCAGTAGTGCCCTCGGGGTGAGGCCTTCCTTTACTGAAGCTTTCTTT